Listed below are T cell receptor beta chains from one sample, sequenced in a study of T-cell memory formation after mild COVID-19. Via MiXCR, TCRdb re-called the 5' RACE reads, giving one row per CDR3 protein. Altogether 450,000 to 650,000 distinct CDR3 sequences are present, about 20% being singletons, with the ten largest covering roughly 8.3%. Input material: PBMCs or a T cell subset sorted from them (not recorded which). The receptors originated from an adult woman who had mild COVID-19 (a few samples of this study predate the infection). Cell type and time point are not known. The CDR3 runs from the conserved cysteine through the conserved F or W. The D gene is left open where the match is weak. Rows give clone size only sometimes, using once, few, many, or a class for an expanded clone.

TRBD1	TRBJ1-1	-	TRBV5-1	TGCGCCAGCAGCACAGGGGGCTCGAAGACTGAAGCTTTCTTT	CASSTGGSKTEAFF
-	TRBJ2-2	-	TRBV24-1	TGTGCCACCAGTGAGCTGACAGGTCTAGCCCCCACCGGGGAGCTGTTTTTT	CATSELTGLAPTGELFF
TRBD2	TRBJ2-1	few	TRBV19	TGTGCCAGTAACATCATATGGGAGGGCTACTCCTACAATGAGCAGTTCTTC	CASNIIWEGYSYNEQFF
TRBD2	TRBJ2-1	-	TRBV4-2	TGTGCCAGCAGCCAAGACCGGACTAGCAATGAGCAGTTCTTC	CASSQDRTSNEQFF
-	TRBJ1-6	-	TRBV12-3/TRBV12-4	TGTGCCAGCAGTTTAGCTCAGGGCTTTCACCCCCTCCACTTT	CASSLAQGFHPLHF
-	TRBJ1-1	-	TRBV5-1	TGCGCCAGCCAACTTGAAAGGAACACTGAAGCTTTCTTT	CASQLERNTEAFF
-	TRBJ1-2	-	TRBV24-1	TGTGCCACCAGTGATTACAGCTATGGCTACACCTTC	CATSDYSYGYTF
TRBD2	TRBJ2-7	-	TRBV20-1	TGCAGTGCTAGAGGGCTAGCGGGAGACCTCGAGCAGTACTTC	CSARGLAGDLEQYF
TRBD1	TRBJ2-3	many	TRBV5-1	TGCGCCAGCAGCTTCGGACAGGCGAGCACAGATACGCAGTATTTT	CASSFGQASTDTQYF
-	TRBJ1-2	-	TRBV6-1	TGTGCCAGTCCTTCTGAGGCGGAGGGCTACACCTTC	CASPSEAEGYTF
-	TRBJ2-2	-	TRBV10-3	TGTGCCATCAGTGATTCCGGGGAGCTGTTTTTT	CAISDSGELFF
-	TRBJ1-3	many	TRBV13	TGTGCCAGCAGCTTAAGGACAGCCTCTGGAAACACCATATATTTT	CASSLRTASGNTIYF
-	TRBJ2-5	many	TRBV5-1	TGCGCCAGCAGCTTTGTTGGGGAAGAGGCCCAGTACTTC	CASSFVGEEAQYF
TRBD2	TRBJ2-3	many	TRBV7-8	TGTGCCAGCAGCTCGGGACTAGCGGGGGGGACAGATACGCAGTATTTT	CASSSGLAGGTDTQYF
-	TRBJ2-7	few	TRBV2	TGTGCCAGCAGTTCGGGACAAGGGGCATCCGAGCAGTACTTC	CASSSGQGASEQYF
TRBD2	TRBJ2-2	few	TRBV5-1	TGCGCCAGCAGCCTTAGCGGGAGTGGGTCCGGGGAGCTGTTTTTT	CASSLSGSGSGELFF